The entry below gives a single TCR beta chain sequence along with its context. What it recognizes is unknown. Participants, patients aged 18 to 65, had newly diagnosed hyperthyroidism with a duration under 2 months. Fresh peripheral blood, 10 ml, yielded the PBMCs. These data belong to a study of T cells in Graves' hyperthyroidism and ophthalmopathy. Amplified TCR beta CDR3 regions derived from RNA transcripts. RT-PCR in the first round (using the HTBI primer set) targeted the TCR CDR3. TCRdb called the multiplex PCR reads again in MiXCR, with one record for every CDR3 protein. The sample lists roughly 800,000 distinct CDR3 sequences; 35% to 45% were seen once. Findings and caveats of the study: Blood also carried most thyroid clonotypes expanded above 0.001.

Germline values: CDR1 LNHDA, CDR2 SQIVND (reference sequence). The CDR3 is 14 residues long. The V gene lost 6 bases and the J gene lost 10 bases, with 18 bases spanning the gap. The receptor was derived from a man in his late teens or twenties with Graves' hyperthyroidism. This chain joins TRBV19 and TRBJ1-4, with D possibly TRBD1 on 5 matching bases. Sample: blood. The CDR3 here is CASRWGRQETKLFF. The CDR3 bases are TGTGCCAGTAGATGGGGGAGGCAGGAGACAAAACTGTTTTTT.